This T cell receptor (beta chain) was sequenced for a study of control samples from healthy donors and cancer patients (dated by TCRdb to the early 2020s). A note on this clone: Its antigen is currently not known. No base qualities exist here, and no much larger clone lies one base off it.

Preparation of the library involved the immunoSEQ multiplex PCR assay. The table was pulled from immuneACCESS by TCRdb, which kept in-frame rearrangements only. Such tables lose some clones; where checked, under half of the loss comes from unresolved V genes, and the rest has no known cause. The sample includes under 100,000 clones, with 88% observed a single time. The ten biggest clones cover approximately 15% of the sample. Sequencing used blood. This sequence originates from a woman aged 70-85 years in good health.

The DNA sequence follows: TGTGCCAGCAGCCGGGGGGTGACAGGGGCGAACTATGGCTACACCTTC. Its protein is CASSRGVTGANYGYTF. The rearranged chain carries TRBV5-8 and TRBJ1-2; TRBD1 aligns with 8 central bases. At the junction V is shortened by 4 bases and J by 2 bases; bases outside the gene matches: 10. According to the germline V gene, CDR1 reads SGHTS and CDR2 reads YDEGEE. The CDR3 has 16 amino acids, counting the end cysteine and phenylalanine. Only the CDR3 DNA is retained, 48 bases long and in frame from the first base.